A selection of T cell receptor beta chains follows, all from one sample in a study of T cell responses to AZD1222 COVID-19 vaccine. Here immunoSEQ multiplex PCR was the method, and the copy in TCRdb shows in-frame clones only, minus some. The data contain approximately 130,000 clones, about 90% of them seen just once; the ten biggest clones take up approximately 5.1%. The specimen comprised peripheral blood, sampled on day 0 of AZD1222 vaccination. All receptors derive from an adult in good health. Both conserved end residues are part of each CDR3. Each record gives: J gene, V gene, clone size, D gene, CDR3 DNA, CDR3 protein. D genes are given only for firm matches. Part of the rows lack a size; the others show once, few, many or a class for expanded clones.

>TRBJ1-1|TRBV7-3|NA|NA
TGTGCCAGCAGCTTAAGTGAGGACACAAAAGCTTTCTTT
CASSLSEDTKAFF
>TRBJ1-2|TRBV20-1|NA|NA
TGCAGTGCTAGAGAGATCTATGGCTACACCTTC
CSAREIYGYTF
>TRBJ2-7|TRBV6-5|NA|NA
TGTGCCAGCAGTTACGTAAGGGGCTCCTACGAGCAGTACTTC
CASSYVRGSYEQYF
>TRBJ2-3|TRBV11-2|once|TRBD2
TGTGCCAGCAGCCCCGGACTAGCGGGAGGACCAGATACGCAGTATTTT
CASSPGLAGGPDTQYF
>TRBJ2-5|TRBV7-9|NA|NA
TGTGCCAGCAGCCTAGCGAGGGAGACCCAGTACTTC
CASSLARETQYF
>TRBJ2-7|TRBV30|NA|TRBD1
TGTGCCTGGAGTCTATTTACAGGGGAATCGCAGTACTTC
CAWSLFTGESQYF
>TRBJ1-3|TRBV25-1|NA|NA
TGTGCCAGCACTGAAGGGGTTGGAAACACCATATATTTT
CASTEGVGNTIYF
>TRBJ1-6|TRBV5-8|NA|NA
TGTGCCAGCAGCTTCCGGGGAGGTGGTAATTCACCCCTCCACTTT
CASSFRGGGNSPLHF
>TRBJ2-2|TRBV11-2|NA|TRBD1
TGTGCCAGCAGCTTTCGACAGGGGGCCGACACCGGGGAGCTGTTTTTT
CASSFRQGADTGELFF
>TRBJ1-2|TRBV4-2|NA|TRBD1
TGTGCCAGCAGCCCAGAGGGGCCGGGACAGGGACGTGGCTACACCTTC
CASSPEGPGQGRGYTF
>TRBJ1-2|TRBV7-2|once|NA
TGTGCCAGCAGCGAAGGCATGGGGAGGGCGGGCTACACCTTC
CASSEGMGRAGYTF
>TRBJ2-7|TRBV7-2|NA|TRBD2
TGTGCCAGCAGCCTTAGGTCTAGCGGGAGGGCCTACGAGCAGTACTTC
CASSLRSSGRAYEQYF
>TRBJ1-2|TRBV21-1|NA|NA
TGTGCCAGCAGCAAAGAATGTAGGGGGCGACGCCGCGGCTACACCTTC
CASSKECRGRRRGYTF
>TRBJ2-3|TRBV10-3|NA|TRBD2
TGTGCCATCGGGATAGCGGGGTTCACAGATACGCAGTATTTT
CAIGIAGFTDTQYF
>TRBJ2-7|TRBV29-1|NA|TRBD2
TGCAGCGTTCTAGGTCCTAGCGGAGGGTACTACGAGCAGTACTTC
CSVLGPSGGYYEQYF
>TRBJ2-7|TRBV19|NA|TRBD1
TGTGCCAGTAGTACCCGACAGGGGAGATACGAGCAGTACTTC
CASSTRQGRYEQYF
>TRBJ1-2|TRBV14|NA|NA
TGTGCCAGCAGCCAAGACGGGGCGGGTGGCTACACCTTC
CASSQDGAGGYTF
>TRBJ1-2|TRBV5-4|NA|NA
TGTGCCAGCAGCTTGTGGAGTCCTGCGGCTGGCTACACCTTC
CASSLWSPAAGYTF
>TRBJ1-1|TRBV9|once|NA
TGTGCCAGCAGCGTAGCGGTTGGGAGGGGCACTGAAGCTTTCTTT
CASSVAVGRGTEAFF
>TRBJ1-4|TRBV19|NA|NA
TGTGCCAGTAACATCGGGGGTTCTAATGAAAAACTGTTTTTT
CASNIGGSNEKLFF
>TRBJ2-7|TRBV19|NA|TRBD1
TGTGCCAGTAAGTGGACAGGGGTCGACGAGCAGTACTTC
CASKWTGVDEQYF
>TRBJ2-2|TRBV5-1|NA|NA
TGCGCCAGGCCACGGGACCGGCCCACCGGGGAGCTGTTTTTT
CARPRDRPTGELFF
>TRBJ1-1|TRBV18|NA|NA
TGTGCCAGCTCACCAACACTGGTAATGAACACTGAAGCTTTCTTT
CASSPTLVMNTEAFF
>TRBJ1-6|TRBV6-5|NA|NA
TGTGCCAGCAGTTTCGAATGGCGGCTTAATTCACCCCTCCACTTT
CASSFEWRLNSPLHF
>TRBJ1-5|TRBV4-1|once|NA
TGCGCCAGCAGCCAAGAGGGGCAGGGGTATGGCAATCAGCCCCAGCATTTT
CASSQEGQGYGNQPQHF
>TRBJ1-5|TRBV20-1|NA|TRBD1
TGCAGTGCTAGTGGAGCACTGACAGGGGGTAGCAATCAGCCCCAGCATTTT
CSASGALTGGSNQPQHF
>TRBJ1-5|TRBV11-2|NA|TRBD1
TGTGCCAGCAGCTACCGACAGGGGGGGATTAATCAGCCCCAGCATTTT
CASSYRQGGINQPQHF
>TRBJ1-6|TRBV30|NA|NA
TGTGCCTGGAGCCCGGGGGGTTGGACACCCCTCCACTTT
CAWSPGGWTPLHF
>TRBJ1-3|TRBV6-5|NA|TRBD1
TGTGCCAGCAGTTACTCGAAACAGGGGGCTAGAAACACCATATATTTT
CASSYSKQGARNTIYF
>TRBJ1-3|TRBV29-1|NA|NA
TGCAGCGTTGCCGACAGGCAGCCCCTTGTTGGAAACACCATATATTTT
CSVADRQPLVGNTIYF
>TRBJ2-2|TRBV7-6|NA|NA
TGTGCCAGCAGCACGAATACAAACGGGGAGCTGTTTTTT
CASSTNTNGELFF
>TRBJ1-5|TRBV19|NA|TRBD1
TGTGCCAGTAGTGAAAAGGGGGCGAGTGGCAATCAGCCCCAGCATTTT
CASSEKGASGNQPQHF
>TRBJ1-5|TRBV2|NA|TRBD1
TGTGCCAGCAAATCACAGGGGGGGAATCAGCCCCAGCATTTT
CASKSQGGNQPQHF
>TRBJ2-1|TRBV2|NA|NA
TGTGCCAGCAGGATTGGGGCGGGAAACTACAATGAGCAGTTCTTC
CASRIGAGNYNEQFF
>TRBJ1-2|TRBV30|NA|NA
TGTGCCTGGACAGGGAGAACTATGGGCTACACCTTC
CAWTGRTMGYTF
>TRBJ1-2|TRBV23-1|NA|NA
TGCGCCAGCAGTCAATTCGGGGGGCAGAGCGGCTACACCTTC
CASSQFGGQSGYTF
>TRBJ2-7|TRBV6-5|few|NA
TGTGCCAGCAGTTTAGGGGCAGGGACCTACGAGCAGTACTTC
CASSLGAGTYEQYF
>TRBJ2-7|TRBV14|NA|NA
TGTGCCAGCAGCCAAACTATCTTCTACGAGCAGTACTTC
CASSQTIFYEQYF
>TRBJ1-1|TRBV4-1|NA|NA
TGCGCCAGCAGCTTCACAACGGGGAACACTGAAGCTTTCTTT
CASSFTTGNTEAFF
>TRBJ1-1|TRBV30|NA|NA
TGTGCCTGGACCTACTCAGGGGCGAACACTGAAGCTTTCTTT
CAWTYSGANTEAFF
>TRBJ1-2|TRBV28|NA|NA
TGTGCCAGCATGACAGGCAGCTATGGCTACACCTTC
CASMTGSYGYTF
>TRBJ2-5|TRBV5-8|NA|NA
TGTGCCAGCAGCCGACATAGGGGTCAAGAGACCCAGTACTTC
CASSRHRGQETQYF
>TRBJ2-5|TRBV24-1|NA|TRBD2
TGTGCCACCTCGGCCGGGACTAGCGGTAAGGGGGGAGAGACCCAGTACTTC
CATSAGTSGKGGETQYF
>TRBJ1-2|TRBV15|once|NA
TGTGCCACCAGCAGGCCGTTCGATGGCTACACCTTC
CATSRPFDGYTF
>TRBJ1-5|TRBV2|NA|TRBD1
TGTGCCAGCAGTAAGCGACAGGGAGGTAGCAATCAGCCCCAGCATTTT
CASSKRQGGSNQPQHF
>TRBJ2-7|TRBV15|NA|TRBD2
TGTGCCACCAGAGCTGACTTAGCGGGAGGACCCTACGAGCAGTACTTC
CATRADLAGGPYEQYF
>TRBJ2-1|TRBV7-8|NA|NA
TGTGCCAGCAGCTCCGGGAGCTTCTCCTACAATGAGCAGTTCTTC
CASSSGSFSYNEQFF
>TRBJ1-1|TRBV2|NA|NA
TGTGCCAGTGTGATGGTTGGAATCGCTTTCTTT
CASVMVGIAFF
>TRBJ1-2|TRBV12-3/TRBV12-4|once|NA
TGTGCCAGCAATGAGGGTGAGATTCGAAGCTACACCTTC
CASNEGEIRSYTF
>TRBJ2-3|TRBV7-7|once|TRBD1
TGTGCTAGCAGCTTAGGGGGCTCAGATACGCAGTATTTT
CASSLGGSDTQYF
>TRBJ2-3|TRBV7-6|NA|NA
TGTGCCAGCAGCCCGCAGGGGACCAGGGCAGATACGCAGTATTTT
CASSPQGTRADTQYF
>TRBJ1-4|TRBV2|NA|NA
TGTGCCAGCAGTGATCTGGGGAAAACTAATGAAAAACTGTTTTTT
CASSDLGKTNEKLFF
>TRBJ1-4|TRBV5-1|NA|NA
TGCGCCAGCAGCATCGGTCGCACGGGGGAAAAACTGTTTTTT
CASSIGRTGEKLFF
>TRBJ2-1|TRBV11-2|few|TRBD2
TGTGCCAGCAGCGTTCGGGCGGGAGCGGTCTGGGATGAGCAGTTCTTC
CASSVRAGAVWDEQFF
>TRBJ1-5|TRBV6-5|NA|NA
TGTGCCAGCAGATGGACGGGAATGGGAAATCAGCCCCAGCATTTT
CASRWTGMGNQPQHF
>TRBJ2-7|TRBV19|few|TRBD1
TGTGCCAGTAGTATAGGAGGGGGCAGCTCTTACGAGCAGTACTTC
CASSIGGGSSYEQYF
>TRBJ2-2|TRBV7-9|NA|NA
TGTGCCAGCAGCTTAGCTCCGGAACCAACCGGGGAGCTGTTTTTT
CASSLAPEPTGELFF
>TRBJ2-3|TRBV29-1|once|TRBD1
TGCAGCGTTAGGGGGCAAAGCACAGATACGCAGTATTTT
CSVRGQSTDTQYF
>TRBJ1-5|TRBV6-1|few|NA
TGTGCCAGCAGTGAACGGGGGGCGGATCAGCCCCAGCATTTT
CASSERGADQPQHF